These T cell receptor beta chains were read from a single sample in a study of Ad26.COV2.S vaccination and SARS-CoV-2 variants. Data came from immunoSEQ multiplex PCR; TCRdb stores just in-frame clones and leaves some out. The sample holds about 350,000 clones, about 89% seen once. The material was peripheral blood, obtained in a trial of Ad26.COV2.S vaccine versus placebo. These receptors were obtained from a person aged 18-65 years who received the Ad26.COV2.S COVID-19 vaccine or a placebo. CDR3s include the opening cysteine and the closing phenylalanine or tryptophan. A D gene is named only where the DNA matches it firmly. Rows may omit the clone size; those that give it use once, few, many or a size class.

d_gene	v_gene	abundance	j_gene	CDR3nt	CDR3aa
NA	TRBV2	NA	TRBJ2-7	TGTGCCAGCAGAGAATACGAGCAGTACTTC	CASREYEQYF
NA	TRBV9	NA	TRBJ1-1	TGTGCCAGCAGCGGACCCTCACGGAACACTGAAGCTTTCTTT	CASSGPSRNTEAFF
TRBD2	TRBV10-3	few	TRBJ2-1	TGTGCCATCAGTGAGTCAACGGGGGGGCCCGATGAGCAGTTCTTC	CAISESTGGPDEQFF
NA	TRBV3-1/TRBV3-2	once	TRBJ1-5	TGTGCCAGCAGCCAAGGTTCAAGGGACAATCAGCCCCAGCATTTT	CASSQGSRDNQPQHF
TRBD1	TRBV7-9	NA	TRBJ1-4	TGTGCCAGCAGCCCAGGACAGGGGACTAATGAAAAACTGTTTTTT	CASSPGQGTNEKLFF
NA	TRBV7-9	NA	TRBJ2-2	TGTGCCAGCAGAGGAGGTGCTAGCCTCCCCGGGGAGCTGTTTTTT	CASRGGASLPGELFF
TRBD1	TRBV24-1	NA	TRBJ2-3	TGTGCCACCGGGGAGACAGGGGGCCCGAGAGATACGCAGTATTTT	CATGETGGPRDTQYF
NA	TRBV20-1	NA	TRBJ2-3	TGCAGTGCTAGCAAGGAAGATACGCAGTATTTT	CSASKEDTQYF
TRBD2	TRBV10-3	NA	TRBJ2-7	TGTGCCATCAGTGAGGTAGCGGGAAGATACGAGCAGTACTTC	CAISEVAGRYEQYF
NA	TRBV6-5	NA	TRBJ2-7	TGTGCCAGCAGTCCGGGGCTCGGGACCGAGCAGTACTTC	CASSPGLGTEQYF
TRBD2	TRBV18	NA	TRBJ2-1	TGTGCCAGCTCACCAAAGCGGCTAGCGGTTAGCTCCTACAATGAGCAGTTCTTC	CASSPKRLAVSSYNEQFF
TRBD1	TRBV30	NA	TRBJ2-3	TGTGCCTGGGGGGACAGGATCCTTACTAGCACAGATACGCAGTATTTT	CAWGDRILTSTDTQYF
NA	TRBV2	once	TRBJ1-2	TGTGCCAGCGGCAGTGATTATGGCTACACCTTC	CASGSDYGYTF
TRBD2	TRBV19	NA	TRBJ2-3	TGTGCCAGTAGTATAAGGGCGGGAGAATGGGATACGCAGTATTTT	CASSIRAGEWDTQYF
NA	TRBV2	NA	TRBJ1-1	TGTGCCAGCAGTGATCAGTCCAGGTACGCTGAAGCTTTCTTT	CASSDQSRYAEAFF